This T cell receptor (beta chain) comes out of a study of blood T cell repertoires in COVID-19. Across the study: T cells, B-cell-depleted T cells, or PBMCs supplied cDNA or gDNA.

Repertoires were generated with immunoSEQ multiplex PCR, while TCRdb's copy carries only in-frame clones and drops some. The sample gives some 350,000 clones, more than 70% of which show up once; 2.5% to 3.5% is in the top ten. Trimming cost V 5 bases and J 1 base; bases outside gene matches: 10. Per germline, CDR1 SGHNT and CDR2 YENEEA. The CDR3 has 16 residues. The sequence was collected from a woman in her twenties or thirties with COVID-19, enrolled during active disease. The chain carries TRBV11-3 and TRBJ1-2, with TRBD1 matching over 7 bases. Material for sequencing was peripheral blood. The CDR3 is CASSTNRDSNNYGYTF. CDR3 nucleotides: TGTGCCAGCAGCACGAACAGGGACAGCAATAACTATGGCTACACCTTC. Full variable domain (remainder filled in from reference TRBV11-3 and TRBJ1-2): EAGVVQSPRYKIIEKKQPVAFWCNPISGHNTLYWYLQNLGQGPELLIRYENEEAVDDSQLPKDRFSAERLKGVDSTLKIQPAELGDSAVYLCASSTNRDSNNYGYTFGSGTRLTVV.